One and the same sample provided the 12 T cell receptor beta chains below, sequenced in a study of beta chain features in type 1 diabetes. Expressed TCRB transcripts were sequenced after all isolated RNA was converted to cDNA. Libraries were prepared by immunoSEQ multiplex PCR; TCRdb keeps only in-frame clonotypes and omits some of them. The profile shows 130,000 to 150,000 clones, nearly 9.5% of them singletons. Sequenced: central memory CD4+ T cells from blood. The source of these receptors is a man between 18 and 29 years old in good health.

This clone was detected a few times. V gene TRBV4-3 combines with J gene TRBJ1-2; a possible D gene is TRBD1 (6 bases). Germline CDR1 and CDR2: LGHNA and YSLEER. The CDR3 has 15 residues. The V end lost 0 bases, the J end lost 1 base, and 9 bases lay between the germline ends. The chain's CDR3 is CASSQDRGLNYGYTF. The CDR3 region has the DNA TGCGCCAGCAGCCAAGACAGGGGCCTTAACTATGGCTACACCTTC.

The rearrangement links TRBV2 to TRBJ1-5; the D gene is possibly TRBD1 (6 bases). Trimming shortened V by 11 bases and J by 4 bases, and 15 bases separated the two germline ends. CDR3 size: 13 residues. From germline, CDR1 is SNHLY and CDR2 FYNNEI. The CDR3 nucleotides are TGTGCCGGGTCGGGGGGCGTAAATCAGCCCCAGCATTTT. This gives the protein CAGSGGVNQPQHF.

The sample holds a few counts of this clone. The chain has TRBV7-2 and TRBJ1-1, with a possible D match to TRBD1 (5 bases). This CDR3 spans 14 amino acids. Germline V CDR1 and CDR2: SGHTA, FQGNSA. Between the trimmed V and J ends, which lost 6 bases and 0 bases, there was a span of 11 bases. The CDR3, as DNA: TGTGCCAGCAGGGGGGGACGGATGAACACTGAAGCTTTCTTT. Protein sequence: CASRGGRMNTEAFF.

This chain connects TRBV7-2 to TRBJ1-5, with 11 bases matching TRBD1. Germline CDR1 reads SGHTA; CDR2 reads FQGNSA. J gave up 4 bases and V 0 bases, and 2 bases lay outside the gene matches. The CDR3 extends over 16 amino acids. CDR3 sequence reads: CASSLARDRGNQPQHF. Here the CDR3 DNA reads TGTGCCAGCAGCTTAGCGCGGGACAGGGGGAATCAGCCCCAGCATTTT.

This clone was recorded at least ten times. The chain recombines TRBV4-3 with TRBJ1-3, with a weak D call TRBD1 (5 bases). V was pared by 6 bases and J by 4 bases, with 13 bases between. Per the germline V gene, CDR1 is LGHNA and CDR2 is YSLEER. This CDR3 spans 14 amino acids. The CDR3 sequence: CASRRQLGGNTIYF. CDR3 DNA: TGCGCCAGCAGACGACAGCTAGGGGGAAACACCATATATTTT.

The V call is TRBV7-2, the J call TRBJ2-5; D might be TRBD2 (6 bases). The ends were cut back, 4 bases at V and 5 bases at J, with 17 bases in the middle. This CDR3 spans 15 amino acids. Per germline, CDR1 SGHTA and CDR2 FQGNSA. This CDR3 reads CASSSKLTAGETQYF. CDR3 DNA sequence: TGTGCCAGCAGCTCCAAGCTAACGGCGGGGGAGACCCAGTACTTC.

This chain links TRBV6-5 with TRBJ2-7; a possible D gene is TRBD2 (5 bases). Germline CDR1 MNHEY, CDR2 SVGAGI. V lost 0 bases, J lost 11 bases, and 11 bases lay in between. This CDR3 is 12 amino acids long. This CDR3 is CASSYSGGIEYF. For the CDR3, the DNA is TGTGCCAGCAGTTACTCTGGAGGAATAGAGTACTTC.

The sample holds a few counts of this clone. This chain connects TRBV5-1 to TRBJ2-5, with 12 positions matching TRBD1. Germline values: CDR1 SGHRS, CDR2 YFSETQ. The CDR3 covers 16 residues. V lost 4 bases, J lost 4 bases, and 8 bases stayed unmatched. This CDR3 is CASSPDRDRGRETQYF. DNA of the CDR3: TGCGCCAGCAGCCCCGACCGGGACAGGGGGCGAGAGACCCAGTACTTC. The variable domain in full, with the rest retrieved from reference TRBV5-1 and TRBJ2-5, is KAGVTQTPRYLIKTRGQQVTLSCSPISGHRSVSWYQQTPGQGLQFLFEYFSETQRNKGNFPGRFSGRQFSNSRSEMNVSTLELGDSALYLCASSPDRDRGRETQYFGPGTRLLVL.

The chain uses TRBV18 and TRBJ2-4; TRBD1 is a possible D gene (6 bases). The CDR3 contains 15 residues. The V gene lost 3 bases and the J gene lost 6 bases, with 15 bases spanning the gap. From germline, CDR1 is KGHSH and CDR2 LQKENI. CDR3 in DNA: TGTGCCAGCTCACCTCTAAGTATCAGGGGAAACATTCAGTACTTC. It yields the protein CASSPLSIRGNIQYF. The variable domain in full, with the rest retrieved from reference TRBV18 and TRBJ2-4, is NAGVMQNPRHLVRRRGQEARLRCSPMKGHSHVYWYRQLPEEGLKFMVYLQKENIIDESGMPKERFSAEFPKEGPSILRIQQVVRGDSAAYFCASSPLSIRGNIQYFGAGTRLSVL.

V and J are TRBV11-2 and TRBJ2-3, with 7 bases that match TRBD1. The CDR3 runs 16 residues. J lost 1 base, V lost 6 bases, and 10 bases had no gene match. CDR1 and CDR2 from the germline V gene are SGHAT and FQNNGV. CDR3 DNA: TGTGCCAGCAGTCCCCGGCATGGACAGGGCACAGATACGCAGTATTTT. This sequence encodes CASSPRHGQGTDTQYF.

This chain connects TRBV18 to TRBJ2-7; TRBD1 is a possible D gene (6 bases). The CDR3 loop spans 14 amino acids. CDR1 KGHSH and CDR2 LQKENI come from the germline V gene. The V end was cut by 3 bases, the J end by 6 bases, with 15 bases between. In nucleotides, the CDR3 is TGTGCCAGCTCACCCGGGACATCTCATTTCGAGCAGTACTTC. Translating gives CASSPGTSHFEQYF.

Written as DNA, the CDR3 is TGTGCCAGCAGGCGTGGGGGGAGCGAGACCCAGTACTTC. Translated, it gives CASRRGGSETQYF. V is TRBV7-6 and J is TRBJ2-5, with D perhaps TRBD2 (6 bases). The CDR3 is 13 amino acids. Germline assignment: CDR1 SGHVS and CDR2 FNYEAQ. Trimming took 6 bases from V and 5 from J, leaving 13 bases between them.